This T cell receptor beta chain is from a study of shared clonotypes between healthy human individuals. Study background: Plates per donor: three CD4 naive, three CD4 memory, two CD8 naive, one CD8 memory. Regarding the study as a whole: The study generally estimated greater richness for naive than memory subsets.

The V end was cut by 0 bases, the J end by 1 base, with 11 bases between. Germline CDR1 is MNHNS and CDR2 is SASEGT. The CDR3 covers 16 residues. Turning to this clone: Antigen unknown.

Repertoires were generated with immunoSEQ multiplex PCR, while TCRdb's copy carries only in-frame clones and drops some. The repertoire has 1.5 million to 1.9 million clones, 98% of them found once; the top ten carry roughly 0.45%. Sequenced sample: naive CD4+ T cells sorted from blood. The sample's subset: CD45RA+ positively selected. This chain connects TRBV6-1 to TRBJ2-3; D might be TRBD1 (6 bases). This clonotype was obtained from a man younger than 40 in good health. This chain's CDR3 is CASSEAAGVGTDTQYF. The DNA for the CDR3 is TGTGCCAGCAGTGAAGCGGCAGGGGTGGGCACAGATACGCAGTATTTT.